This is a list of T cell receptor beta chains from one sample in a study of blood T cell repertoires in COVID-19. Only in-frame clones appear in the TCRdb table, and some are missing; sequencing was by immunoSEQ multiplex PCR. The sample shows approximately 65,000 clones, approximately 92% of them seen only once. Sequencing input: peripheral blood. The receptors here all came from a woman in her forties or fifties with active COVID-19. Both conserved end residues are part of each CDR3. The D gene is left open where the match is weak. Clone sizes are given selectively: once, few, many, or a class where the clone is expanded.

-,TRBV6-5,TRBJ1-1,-,TGTGCCAGCGTCCGTCCGGGACAACACACTGAAGCTTTCTTT,CASVRPGQHTEAFF
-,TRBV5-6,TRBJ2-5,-,TGTGCCAGCAGCCCGAGCCCGGGACTGATGAAAGAGACCCAGTACTTC,CASSPSPGLMKETQYF
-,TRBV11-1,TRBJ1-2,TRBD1,TGTGCCAGCAGCTTCCCGGGACAGGGAAACTATGGCTACACCTTC,CASSFPGQGNYGYTF
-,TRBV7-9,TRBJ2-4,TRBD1,TGTGCCAGCAGCTTCCCCGAGGGGGCAGTAGCCAAAAACATTCAGTACTTC,CASSFPEGAVAKNIQYF
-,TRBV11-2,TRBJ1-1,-,TGTGCCAGCAGCTTAGACCGCCCGACAGCAGAAGCTTTCTTT,CASSLDRPTAEAFF
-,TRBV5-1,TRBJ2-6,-,TGCGCCAGCAGCTTATCAGTATCCGGGGCCAACGTCCTGACTTTC,CASSLSVSGANVLTF
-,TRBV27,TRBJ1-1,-,TGTGCCAGCAGTTTTATTGAAGGGGGAGACGCGGGCACTGAAGCTTTCTTT,CASSFIEGGDAGTEAFF
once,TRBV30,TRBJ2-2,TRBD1,TGTGCCTGGAGGCAGGGGGCTCCCGGGGAGCTGTTTTTT,CAWRQGAPGELFF
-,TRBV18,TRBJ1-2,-,TGTGCCAGCTCACCCTCATGGGAGGGCTATGGCTACACCTTC,CASSPSWEGYGYTF
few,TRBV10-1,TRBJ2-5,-,TGCGCCAGCAGTGAGTCTCCCGGGAGAGAGACCCAGTACTTC,CASSESPGRETQYF
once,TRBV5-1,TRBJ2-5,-,TGCGCCAGCAGCGGGACAGGGACTAGAGAGACCCAGTACTTC,CASSGTGTRETQYF
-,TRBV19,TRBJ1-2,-,TGTGCCAGTAGTCACGCAGGGCACTATGGCTACACCTTC,CASSHAGHYGYTF
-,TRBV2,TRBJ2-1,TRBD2,TGTGCCAGCAGTGAGGGTAGCGGGGTATACAATGAGCAGTTCTTC,CASSEGSGVYNEQFF
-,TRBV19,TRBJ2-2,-,TGTGCCAGTAGTATAGTAAGGGGGCCGGGGGCCGGGGAGCTGTTTTTT,CASSIVRGPGAGELFF
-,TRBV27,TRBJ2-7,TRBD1,TGTGCCAGCAGTTTAGACAGGGCTATTGGCGACGAGCAGTACTTC,CASSLDRAIGDEQYF
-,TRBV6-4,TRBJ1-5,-,TGTGCCAGCAGTTCGTATAGCAATCAGCCCCAGCATTTT,CASSSYSNQPQHF
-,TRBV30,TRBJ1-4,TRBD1,TGTGCCTGGAGTGGGCAGGGGGGTGAAAAACTGTTTTTT,CAWSGQGGEKLFF
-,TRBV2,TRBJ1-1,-,TGTGCCAGCAGTAGGGGCTCTGCTGAAGCTTTCTTT,CASSRGSAEAFF
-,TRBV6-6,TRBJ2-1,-,TGTGCCAGCAGCCGAACGGGGAAGTCAGGGGAAGGAGATGAGCAGTTCTTC,CASSRTGKSGEGDEQFF
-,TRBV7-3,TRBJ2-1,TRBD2,TGTGCCAGCAGCGGGGTGGGGACTAGCGGGAGCGATGAGCAGTTCTTC,CASSGVGTSGSDEQFF
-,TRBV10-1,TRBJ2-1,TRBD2,TGCGCCAGCAGTGATTGGACTAGCGGAGACAATGAGCAGTTCTTC,CASSDWTSGDNEQFF
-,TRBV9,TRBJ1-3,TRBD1,TGTGCCAGCAGCGCACAGGGGGTTGAACACACCATATATTTT,CASSAQGVEHTIYF
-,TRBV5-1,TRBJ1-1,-,TGCGCCAGCAGCTTGCCAGGCGGGGAGAACACTGAAGCTTTCTTT,CASSLPGGENTEAFF
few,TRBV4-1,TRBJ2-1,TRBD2,TGCGCCAGCAGCCACGGACCACTAGCGGCCTACAATGAGCAGTTCTTC,CASSHGPLAAYNEQFF
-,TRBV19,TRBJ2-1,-,TGTGCCAGTAGCGGGATACTCAATGAGCAGTTCTTC,CASSGILNEQFF
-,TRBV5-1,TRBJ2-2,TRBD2,TGCGCCAGCAGCTTGGAGGCGGGAGGGACCGGGGAGCTGTTTTTT,CASSLEAGGTGELFF
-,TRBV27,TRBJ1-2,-,TGTGCCAGCAGTTTAGTAGGGAGCTATGGCTACACCTTC,CASSLVGSYGYTF
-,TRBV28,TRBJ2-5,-,TGTGCCACCGGGCGGGGAGAGACCCAGTACTTC,CATGRGETQYF
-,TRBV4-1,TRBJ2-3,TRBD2,TGCGCCAGCAGCCAAGATACTAGCGGGCTCACAGATACGCAGTATTTT,CASSQDTSGLTDTQYF
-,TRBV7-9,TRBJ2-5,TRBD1,TGTGCCAGCAGCGTCGGACAGGGTGGCAAAAAAGAGACCCAGTACTTC,CASSVGQGGKKETQYF
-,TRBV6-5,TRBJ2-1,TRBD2,TGTGCCAGCAGTTACGCCGGGGGAGGGGAGCAGTTCTTC,CASSYAGGGEQFF
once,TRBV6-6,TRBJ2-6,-,TGTGCCGGCAGGGCAGTTGGGGCCAACGTCCTGACTTTC,CAGRAVGANVLTF
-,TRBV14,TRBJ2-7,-,TGTGCCAGCAGCCAAGATCACGGTTACGGGGGGTACTTC,CASSQDHGYGGYF
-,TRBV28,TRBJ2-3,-,TGTGCCAGCGGGGAGGATACAGATACGCAGTATTTT,CASGEDTDTQYF
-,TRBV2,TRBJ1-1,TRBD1,TGTGCCAGCAGGACGACAGGGCTCACTGAAGCTTTCTTT,CASRTTGLTEAFF
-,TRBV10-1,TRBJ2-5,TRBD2,TGCGCCAGCAGTGAATCGGGAGCGGGGGAGACCCAGTACTTC,CASSESGAGETQYF
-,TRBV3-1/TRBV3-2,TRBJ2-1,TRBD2,TGTGCCAGCAGCCCGCGGACTAGCGGGAGGGCCGGTGAGCAGTTCTTC,CASSPRTSGRAGEQFF
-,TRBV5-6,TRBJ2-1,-,TGTGCCAGCAGGTTCCTCTACGGTGAGCAGTTCTTC,CASRFLYGEQFF
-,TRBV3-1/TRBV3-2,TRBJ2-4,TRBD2,TGTGCCAGCAGCCAGCCACTAGCGGGCGATGGCAAAAACATTCAGTACTTC,CASSQPLAGDGKNIQYF
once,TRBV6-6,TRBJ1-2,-,TGTGCCAGCAGTTACGGGGACACCTATGGCTACACCTTC,CASSYGDTYGYTF
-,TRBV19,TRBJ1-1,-,TGTGCCAGTTCGGAGAGAAACACTGAAGCTTTCTTT,CASSERNTEAFF
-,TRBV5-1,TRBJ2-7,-,TGCGCCAGCAGCTTGAGGACTAACGAGCAGTACTTC,CASSLRTNEQYF